A selection of T cell receptor beta chains follows, all from one sample in a study of CD8+ T cells in alopecia areata. This table comes from immunoSEQ multiplex PCR, and its TCRdb copy is limited to in-frame clones, with some not included. This sample yields 110,000 or so clones, of which approximately 55% are seen a single time; about 3.4% belongs to the top ten. The specimen was CD4+ T cells sorted from blood, collected at week 24, from a patient treated with tofacitinib. Source of these receptors: a human donor with alopecia areata. Both conserved end residues are part of each CDR3. The D gene is left open where the match is weak. Where a row states a size, it is once, few, many or the class of an expanded clone; other rows omit it.

.	12	.	TRBV5-6	TRBJ1-6	TGTGCCAGCAGCTTGGACAGATCGGGACTCCACTTT	CASSLDRSGLHF
TRBD1	14	few	TRBV4-2	TRBJ2-7	TGTGCCAGCAGCCAGGGGACAGGGGAAGGCGAGCAGTACTTC	CASSQGTGEGEQYF
TRBD1	16	.	TRBV25-1	TRBJ1-1	TGTGCCAGCAGAGACAGGGTGGGGAGGGGAAACACTGAAGCTTTCTTT	CASRDRVGRGNTEAFF
TRBD1	16	.	TRBV30	TRBJ1-4	TGTGCCTGGAGTGACCCGGGGACAGGGTTTCAAGAAAAACTGTTTTTT	CAWSDPGTGFQEKLFF
.	16	.	TRBV7-9	TRBJ2-5	TGTGCCAGCAGCCTCCGCGGGGCTACGTACCAAGAGACCCAGTACTTC	CASSLRGATYQETQYF
TRBD1	16	few	TRBV5-1	TRBJ1-3	TGCGCCAGCAGCATACCCGGGACAGGGGCTGGAAACACCATATATTTT	CASSIPGTGAGNTIYF
.	15	few	TRBV9	TRBJ1-5	TGTGCCAGCAGCGTAGGTCCAGGGGAGGGTCAGCCCCAGCATTTT	CASSVGPGEGQPQHF
TRBD1	15	few	TRBV29-1	TRBJ2-7	TGCAGCGCCCAAACCGGGCGGGGACAGGCGACCGGGCAGGGCTTC	CSAQTGRGQATGQGF
.	15	.	TRBV5-1	TRBJ2-2	TGCGCCAGCAGCTTAAGCGGGTCGACCACCGGGGAGCTGTTTTTT	CASSLSGSTTGELFF
TRBD1	15	.	TRBV5-6	TRBJ2-5	TGTGCCAGCAGGCGGGACAGGGAGTACCAAGAGACCCAGTACTTC	CASRRDREYQETQYF
.	16	.	TRBV6-5	TRBJ2-7	TGTGCCAGCAGTTACAGCATGGGAGGAGGCGCCTACGAGCAGTACTTC	CASSYSMGGGAYEQYF
TRBD1	14	.	TRBV18	TRBJ2-7	TGTGCCAGCTCACCAAGGGACAGGGTCTACGAGCAGTACTTC	CASSPRDRVYEQYF
TRBD1	16	.	TRBV7-2	TRBJ1-2	TGTGCCAGCAGCTTAGAGGGGGCACTTGGACCCTTTGGCTACACCTTC	CASSLEGALGPFGYTF
.	13	.	TRBV7-2	TRBJ2-5	TGTGCCAGCAGCTTAACCGTACAAGAGACCCAGTACTTC	CASSLTVQETQYF
.	15	.	TRBV5-6	TRBJ1-2	TGTGCCAGCAGCTCCCGAGACGGGGGAAACTATGGCTACACCTTC	CASSSRDGGNYGYTF
TRBD1	16	few	TRBV7-9	TRBJ1-1	TGTGCCAGCAGCTTACAACAGGGGTTCATGAACACTGAAGCTTTCTTT	CASSLQQGFMNTEAFF
.	16	.	TRBV5-1	TRBJ1-1	TGCGCCAGCAGCTTGGGATCACAGGGCCGGGGCACTGAAGCTTTCTTT	CASSLGSQGRGTEAFF
TRBD1	15	.	TRBV7-2	TRBJ2-7	TGTGCCAGCAGTCGACCCGGGACAGGGGCCTACGAGCAGTACTTC	CASSRPGTGAYEQYF
.	15	.	TRBV7-2	TRBJ2-7	TGTGCCAGCAGCTTAGTAGGGCAGACCTCCTACGAGCAGTACTTC	CASSLVGQTSYEQYF
TRBD2	15	.	TRBV2	TRBJ2-1	TGTGCCAGCAGTGAAGCTCTAGCGGGGGGGCTGGAGCAGTTCTTC	CASSEALAGGLEQFF
.	15	.	TRBV7-2	TRBJ2-1	TGTGCCAGCAGACCCGCCGGGGCCTCCTACAATGAGCAGTTCTTC	CASRPAGASYNEQFF
.	14	few	TRBV7-9	TRBJ2-1	TGTGCCAGCAGCTTAGTTCACAGCGGCAATGAGCAGTTCTTC	CASSLVHSGNEQFF
.	12	.	TRBV25-1	TRBJ1-1	TGTGCCAGCAGTGAATCCGGGGCCCCTGCTTTCTTT	CASSESGAPAFF
.	12	.	TRBV29-1	TRBJ2-7	TGCAGCGTTTCGCGGAGCGGCTACGAGCAGTACTTC	CSVSRSGYEQYF
.	13	.	TRBV29-1	TRBJ2-7	TGCAGCGCAGGGTCCCAAAGCTCCTACGAGCAGTACTTC	CSAGSQSSYEQYF
TRBD1	17	.	TRBV5-1	TRBJ2-7	TGCGCCAGCAGCAGCTCTCCGGGACAGGTCATCTCCTACGAGCAGTACTTC	CASSSSPGQVISYEQYF
.	17	.	TRBV4-3	TRBJ2-1	TGCGCCAGCAGCCAAGATGGGGGGCCTTATTCCTACAATGAGCAGTTCTTC	CASSQDGGPYSYNEQFF
TRBD1	15	few	TRBV5-1	TRBJ1-6	TGCGCCAGCAGCTACGACAGGGCGGATAATTCACCCCTCCACTTT	CASSYDRADNSPLHF
.	16	few	TRBV6-5	TRBJ2-3	TGTGCCAGCAGTTACGGCAGGCGGGGGCAGTTAGATACGCAGTATTTT	CASSYGRRGQLDTQYF
TRBD1	13	.	TRBV6-5	TRBJ1-5	TGTGCCAGCAGTGGACAGGGAGGGCAGCCCCAGCATTTT	CASSGQGGQPQHF
.	14	.	TRBV23-1	TRBJ1-1	TGCGCCAGCAGTCGAGCCGGGGGGAGCACTGAAGCTTTCTTT	CASSRAGGSTEAFF
.	16	few	TRBV19	TRBJ2-2	TGTGCCAGTAGTATAATGGCTAGCTCGAACACCGGGGAGCTGTTTTTT	CASSIMASSNTGELFF
.	12	.	TRBV30	TRBJ1-6	TGTGCCTGGAGTTTACCACATTCACCCCTCCACTTT	CAWSLPHSPLHF
TRBD1	15	few	TRBV2	TRBJ1-5	TGTGCCAGTAATCAGGGGGGGGATCGCAATCAGCCCCAGCATTTT	CASNQGGDRNQPQHF
TRBD2	17	.	TRBV13	TRBJ2-2	TGTGCCAGCACCCTCCGTAGGCTAGCGGGGACGAGCGGGGAGCTGTTTTTT	CASTLRRLAGTSGELFF
.	13	few	TRBV5-6	TRBJ2-5	TGTGCCAGCAGCTTTCGGGGGACAGAGACCCAGTACTTC	CASSFRGTETQYF
.	15	few	TRBV4-3	TRBJ2-5	TGCGCCAGCAGCCAAGATCCGGGGGCCCAAGAGACCCAGTACTTC	CASSQDPGAQETQYF